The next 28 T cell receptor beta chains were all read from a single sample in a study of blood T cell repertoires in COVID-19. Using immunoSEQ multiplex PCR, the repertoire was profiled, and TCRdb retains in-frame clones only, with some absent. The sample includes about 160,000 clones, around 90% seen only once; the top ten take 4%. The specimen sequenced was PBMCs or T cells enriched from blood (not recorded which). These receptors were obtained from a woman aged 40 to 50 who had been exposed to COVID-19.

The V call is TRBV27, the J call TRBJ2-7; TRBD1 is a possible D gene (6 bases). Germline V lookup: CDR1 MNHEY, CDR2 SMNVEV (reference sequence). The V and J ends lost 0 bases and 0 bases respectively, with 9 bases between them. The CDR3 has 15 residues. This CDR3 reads CASSLSGAGSYEQYF. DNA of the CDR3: TGTGCCAGCAGTTTATCGGGGGCGGGCTCCTACGAGCAGTACTTC.

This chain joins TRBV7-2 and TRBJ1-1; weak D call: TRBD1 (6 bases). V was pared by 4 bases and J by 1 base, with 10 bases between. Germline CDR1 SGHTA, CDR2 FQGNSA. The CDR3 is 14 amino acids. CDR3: CASSSRQANTEAFF. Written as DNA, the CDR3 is TGTGCCAGCAGCTCAAGACAGGCGAACACTGAAGCTTTCTTT.

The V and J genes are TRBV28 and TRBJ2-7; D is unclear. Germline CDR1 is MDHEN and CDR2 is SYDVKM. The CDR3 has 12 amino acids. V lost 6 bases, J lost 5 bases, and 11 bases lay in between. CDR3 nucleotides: TGTGCCAGCAGCTCGGTTGGTAACGAGCAGTACTTC. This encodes CASSSVGNEQYF.

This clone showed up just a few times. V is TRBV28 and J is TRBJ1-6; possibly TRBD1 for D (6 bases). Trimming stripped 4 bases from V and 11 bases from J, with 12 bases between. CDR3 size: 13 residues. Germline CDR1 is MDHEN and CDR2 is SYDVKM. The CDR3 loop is CASSSNRVAPLHF. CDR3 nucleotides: TGTGCCAGCAGTTCGAACAGGGTGGCACCCCTCCACTTT.

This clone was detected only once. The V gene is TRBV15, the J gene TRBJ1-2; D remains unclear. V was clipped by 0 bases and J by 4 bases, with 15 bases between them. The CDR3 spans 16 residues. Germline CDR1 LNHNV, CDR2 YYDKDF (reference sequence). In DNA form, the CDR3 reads TGTGCCACCAGCAGAGATGGGAGTAGGCGCGTCTATGGCTACACCTTC. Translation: CATSRDGSRRVYGYTF. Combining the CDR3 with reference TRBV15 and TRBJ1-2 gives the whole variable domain DAMVIQNPRYQVTQFGKPVTLSCSQTLNHNVMYWYQQKSSQAPKLLFHYYDKDFNNEADTPDNFQSRRPNTSFCFLDIRSPGLGDTAMYLCATSRDGSRRVYGYTFGSGTRLTVV.

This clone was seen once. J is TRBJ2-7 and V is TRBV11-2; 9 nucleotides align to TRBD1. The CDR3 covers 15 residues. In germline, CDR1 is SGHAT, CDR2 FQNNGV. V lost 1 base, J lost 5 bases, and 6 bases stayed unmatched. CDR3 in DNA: TGTGCCAGCAGCTTAGGGACAGGGGCCTTAGACGAGCAGTACTTC. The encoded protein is CASSLGTGALDEQYF.

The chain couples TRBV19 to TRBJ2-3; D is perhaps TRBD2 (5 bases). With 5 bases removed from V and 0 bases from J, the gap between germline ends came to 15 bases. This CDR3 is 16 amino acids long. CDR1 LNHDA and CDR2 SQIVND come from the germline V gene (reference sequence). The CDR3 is CASSLGGSPSTDTQYF. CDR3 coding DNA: TGTGCCAGTAGTCTCGGAGGCTCCCCTAGCACAGATACGCAGTATTTT.

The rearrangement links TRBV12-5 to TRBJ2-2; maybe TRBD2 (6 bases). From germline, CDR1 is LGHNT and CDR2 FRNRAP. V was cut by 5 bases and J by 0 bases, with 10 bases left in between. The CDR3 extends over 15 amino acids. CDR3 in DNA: TGTGCTAGTGGTCCACCGGGGGCGAACACCGGGGAGCTGTTTTTT. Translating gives CASGPPGANTGELFF.

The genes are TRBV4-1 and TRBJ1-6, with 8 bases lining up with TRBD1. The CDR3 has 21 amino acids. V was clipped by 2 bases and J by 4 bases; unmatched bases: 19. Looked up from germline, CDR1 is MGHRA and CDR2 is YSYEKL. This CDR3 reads CASSQISTRGRESLYNSPLHF. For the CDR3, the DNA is TGCGCCAGCAGCCAAATAAGCACCAGGGGGCGTGAGAGTTTATATAATTCACCCCTCCACTTT.

CDR3 amino acids: CASSFGTGLHTQYF. DNA of the CDR3: TGTGCCAGCAGCTTCGGGACAGGGTTACATACGCAGTATTTT. The chain recombines TRBV12-1 with TRBJ2-3; the table's D call, TRBD1, was not checked against the DNA. TRBV12-1 counts as a pseudogene. There are 14 residues in the CDR3.

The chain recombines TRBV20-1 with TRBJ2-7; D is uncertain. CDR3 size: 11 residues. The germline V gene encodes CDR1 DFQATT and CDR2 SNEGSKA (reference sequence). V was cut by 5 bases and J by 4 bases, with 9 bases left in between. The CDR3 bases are TGCAGTGCTCCCTTCGGGTACGAGCAGTACTTC. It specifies CSAPFGYEQYF.

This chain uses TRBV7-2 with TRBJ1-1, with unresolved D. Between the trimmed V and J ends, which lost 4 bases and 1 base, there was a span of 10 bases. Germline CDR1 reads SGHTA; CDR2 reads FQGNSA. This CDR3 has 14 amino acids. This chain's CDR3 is CASSSLPRNTEAFF. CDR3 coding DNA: TGTGCCAGCAGCTCGCTGCCTAGGAACACTGAAGCTTTCTTT.

The DNA of the CDR3 is TGTGCCAGCAGCCCAGGGTTCTCTGGAAACACCATATATTTT. This codes for CASSPGFSGNTIYF. The chain couples TRBV5-4 to TRBJ1-3; a possible D gene is TRBD1 (5 bases). The germline gives CDR1 SGHNT, CDR2 YYREEE (reference sequence). Trimming shortened V by 4 bases and J by 0 bases, and 8 bases separated the two germline ends. The CDR3 is 14 amino acids.

The CDR3 bases are TGTGCCAGCAGCTTCCAAGTCGGGAGGGTCACTGAAGCTTTCTTT. Amino acid sequence: CASSFQVGRVTEAFF. The rearrangement uses TRBV7-6 and TRBJ1-1, with D hard to call. This CDR3 region has 15 residues. The V end was cut by 3 bases, the J end by 4 bases, with 15 bases between. Germline lookup yields CDR1 SGHVS and CDR2 FNYEAQ.

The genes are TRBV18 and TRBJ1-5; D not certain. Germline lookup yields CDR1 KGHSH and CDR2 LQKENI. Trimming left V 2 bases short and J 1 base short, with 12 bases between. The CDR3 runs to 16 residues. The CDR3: CASSPGEGASNQPQHF. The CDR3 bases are TGTGCCAGCTCACCAGGGGAGGGTGCAAGCAATCAGCCCCAGCATTTT.

The DNA for the CDR3 is TGTGCCACTCACCCCCCGGGGGCTAGCGGTTCACCCCTCCACTTT. This encodes CATHPPGASGSPLHF. The gene calls are TRBV28 and TRBJ1-6; possible D gene TRBD1, 6 bases. From germline, CDR1 is MDHEN and CDR2 SYDVKM. V lost 10 bases, J lost 9 bases, and 22 bases lay in between. This CDR3 has 15 amino acids.

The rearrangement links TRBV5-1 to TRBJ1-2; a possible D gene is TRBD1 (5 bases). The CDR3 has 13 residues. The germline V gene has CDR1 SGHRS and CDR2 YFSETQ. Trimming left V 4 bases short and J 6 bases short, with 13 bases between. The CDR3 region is CASSPNGGNGYTF. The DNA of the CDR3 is TGCGCCAGCAGCCCCAATGGGGGGAATGGCTACACCTTC.

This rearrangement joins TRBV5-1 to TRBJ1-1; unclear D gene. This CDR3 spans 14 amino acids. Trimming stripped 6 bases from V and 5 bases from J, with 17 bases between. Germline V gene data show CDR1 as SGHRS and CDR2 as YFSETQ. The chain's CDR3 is CASTVRGEETEAFF. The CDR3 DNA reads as TGCGCCAGCACCGTCCGGGGTGAGGAGACTGAAGCTTTCTTT.

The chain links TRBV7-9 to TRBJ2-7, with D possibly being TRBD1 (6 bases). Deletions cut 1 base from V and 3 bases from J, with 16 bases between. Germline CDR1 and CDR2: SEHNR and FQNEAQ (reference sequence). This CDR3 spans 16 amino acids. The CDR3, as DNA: TGTGCCAGCAGCTTAGAACTAGGGGGTCCCCACTACGAGCAGTACTTC. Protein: CASSLELGGPHYEQYF.

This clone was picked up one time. Here the CDR3 reads CASSPQDTNNSPLHF. CDR3 DNA sequence: TGTGCCAGCAGCCCCCAGGACACCAATAATTCACCCCTCCACTTT. This rearrangement joins TRBV7-2 to TRBJ1-6; a weak D match, TRBD1 (5 bases). Trimming took 5 bases from V and 5 from J, leaving 13 bases between them. This CDR3 region has 15 residues. The germline gives CDR1 SGHTA, CDR2 FQGNSA.

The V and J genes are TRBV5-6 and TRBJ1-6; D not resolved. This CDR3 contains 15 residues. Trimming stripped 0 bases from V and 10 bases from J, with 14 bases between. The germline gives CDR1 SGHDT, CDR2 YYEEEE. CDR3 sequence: CASSLEGGPQSPLHF. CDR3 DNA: TGTGCCAGCAGCTTGGAAGGAGGGCCTCAGTCACCCCTCCACTTT.

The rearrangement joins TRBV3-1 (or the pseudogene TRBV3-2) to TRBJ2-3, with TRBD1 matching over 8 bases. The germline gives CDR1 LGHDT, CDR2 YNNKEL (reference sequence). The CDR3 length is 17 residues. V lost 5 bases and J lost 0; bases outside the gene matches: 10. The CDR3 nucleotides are TGTGCCAGCAGCGCGGGACAGGCCTTCTCTAGCACAGATACGCAGTATTTT. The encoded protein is CASSAGQAFSSTDTQYF.

The CDR3 loop is CASSDRAGSTEAFF. CDR3 sequence (DNA): TGCGCCAGCAGCGATAGGGCAGGGTCCACTGAAGCTTTCTTT. This chain joins TRBV4-1 and TRBJ1-1; tentative D call: TRBD1 (5 bases). The CDR3 runs 14 residues. Germline assignment: CDR1 MGHRA and CDR2 YSYEKL. V was clipped by 5 bases and J by 4 bases, with 14 bases between them.

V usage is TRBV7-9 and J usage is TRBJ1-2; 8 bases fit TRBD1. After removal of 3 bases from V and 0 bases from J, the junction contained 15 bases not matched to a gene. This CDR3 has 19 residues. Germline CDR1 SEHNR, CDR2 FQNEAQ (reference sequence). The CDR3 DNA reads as TGTGCCAGCAGCTTCCTAGGTACAGGGGGTGGGGAAGCTAACTATGGCTACACCTTC. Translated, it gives CASSFLGTGGGEANYGYTF. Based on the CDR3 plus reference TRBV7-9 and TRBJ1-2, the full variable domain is DTGVSQNPRHKITKRGQNVTFRCDPISEHNRLYWYRQTLGQGPEFLTYFQNEAQLEKSRLLSDRFSAERPKGSFSTLEIQRTEQGDSAMYLCASSFLGTGGGEANYGYTFGSGTRLTVV.

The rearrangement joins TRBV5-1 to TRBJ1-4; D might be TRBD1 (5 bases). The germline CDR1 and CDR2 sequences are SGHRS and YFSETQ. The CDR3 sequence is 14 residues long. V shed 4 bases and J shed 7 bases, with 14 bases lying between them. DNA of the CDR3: TGCGCCAGCAGCCACGGTGGGGCCGGTGAAAAACTGTTTTTT. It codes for CASSHGGAGEKLFF.

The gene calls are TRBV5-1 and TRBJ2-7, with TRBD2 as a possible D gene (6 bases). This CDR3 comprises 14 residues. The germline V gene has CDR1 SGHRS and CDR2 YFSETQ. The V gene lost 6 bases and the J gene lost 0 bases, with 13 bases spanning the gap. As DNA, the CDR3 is TGCGCCAGCACCGGCGGGGCGGCCTCCTACGAGCAGTACTTC. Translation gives CASTGGAASYEQYF.

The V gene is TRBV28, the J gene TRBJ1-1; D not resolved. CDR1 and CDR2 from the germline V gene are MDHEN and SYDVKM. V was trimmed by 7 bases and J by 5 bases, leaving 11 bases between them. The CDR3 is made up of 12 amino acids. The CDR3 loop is CASTRADTEAFF. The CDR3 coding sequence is TGTGCCAGCACGAGGGCGGATACTGAAGCTTTCTTT. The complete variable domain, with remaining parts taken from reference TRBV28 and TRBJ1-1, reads DVKVTQSSRYLVKRTGEKVFLECVQDMDHENMFWYRQDPGLGLRLIYFSYDVKMKEKGDIPEGYSVSREKKERFSLILESASTNQTSMYLCASTRADTEAFFGQGTRLTVV.

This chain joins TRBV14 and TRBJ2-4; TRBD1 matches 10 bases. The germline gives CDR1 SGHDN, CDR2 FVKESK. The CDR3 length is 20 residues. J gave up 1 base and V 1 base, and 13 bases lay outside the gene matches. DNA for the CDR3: TGTGCCAGCAGCCAAGTAGGGGACAGGGGCCCGACTTCGGCCAAAAACATTCAGTACTTC. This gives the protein CASSQVGDRGPTSAKNIQYF.